This is a list of T cell receptor beta chains from one sample in a study of T cells in Graves' hyperthyroidism and ophthalmopathy. TCRdb reprocessed the multiplex PCR reads via MiXCR and lists one record per CDR3 protein. The sample includes roughly 350,000 distinct CDR3 sequences, about 14% of them seen just once. The sequenced sample consisted of blood. The receptor set was obtained from a woman under 40 with Graves' hyperthyroidism. CDR3s include the opening cysteine and the closing phenylalanine or tryptophan. The order of the fields is clone size, D gene, J gene, V gene, CDR3 DNA, CDR3 protein. A D gene is named only where the DNA matches it firmly. For some rows the clone size is stated as once, few or many, or as a class when expanded; others skip it.

- | - | TRBJ2-1 | TRBV9 | TGTGCCAGCAGCGTAGCTCAGACTGGCGGCAATGAGCAGTTCTTC | CASSVAQTGGNEQFF
- | TRBD1 | TRBJ1-5 | TRBV11-3 | TGTGCCAGCAGCCGCTGGCCAGGGGGAAGCAATCAGCCCCAGCATTTT | CASSRWPGGSNQPQHF
many | - | TRBJ1-4 | TRBV2 | TGTGCCAGCAGGAGAACTAATGAAAAACTGTTTTTT | CASRRTNEKLFF
many | TRBD1 | TRBJ2-7 | TRBV28 | TGTGCCAGCGAGTCCCTAACAGGGGTGGACGAGCAGTACTTC | CASESLTGVDEQYF
many | TRBD1 | TRBJ2-7 | TRBV5-8 | TGTGCCAGCAGTCAGCCCGGGACAGTCTCCTACGAGCAGTACTTC | CASSQPGTVSYEQYF
few | TRBD2 | TRBJ2-2 | TRBV20-1 | TGCAGTGCTAGGCCTAGCGGGGGGAGTCCCGGGGAGCTGTTTTTT | CSARPSGGSPGELFF
few | - | TRBJ2-5 | TRBV28 | TGTGCCAGCAGTTTGCCCTCCGACGGGACAAGGAAGCAAGAGACCCAGTACTTC | CASSLPSDGTRKQETQYF
many | - | TRBJ1-4 | TRBV20-1 | TGCAGTGCTAGATGGGGGCGGATGGATGAAAAACTGTTTTTT | CSARWGRMDEKLFF
few | - | TRBJ1-6 | TRBV5-4 | TGTGCCTTAGGGAGGAAGGATTCACCCCTCCACTTT | CALGRKDSPLHF
many | - | TRBJ1-5 | TRBV6-1 | TGTGCCAGCAGCAAAATCTCTACAAACCAGCCCCAGCATTTT | CASSKISTNQPQHF
- | TRBD1 | TRBJ2-1 | TRBV19 | TGTGCCAGTAACTCCAGGGGGAATGAGCAGTTCTTC | CASNSRGNEQFF
- | - | TRBJ2-1 | TRBV19 | TGTGCCAGTAGTATACCACACTCCTACAATGAGCAGTTCTTC | CASSIPHSYNEQFF
many | TRBD2 | TRBJ2-1 | TRBV2 | TGTGCCAGCAGGGTGCGGGAGTCCAATGAGCAGTTCTTC | CASRVRESNEQFF
many | TRBD1 | TRBJ2-3 | TRBV19 | TGTGCCAGTAGCCTCGGACAGGGTCCAACAGATACGCAGTATTTT | CASSLGQGPTDTQYF
many | - | TRBJ1-2 | TRBV28 | TGTGCCAGCAGTTATTACAGTGCTAACTATGGCTACACCTTC | CASSYYSANYGYTF
few | - | TRBJ2-7 | TRBV27 | TGTGCCAGCGGAGTCTCACAGAATGAGCAGTACTTC | CASGVSQNEQYF
few | - | TRBJ2-7 | TRBV11-2 | TGTGCCAGCAGCCAATACTACCCTCTACAGTACTTC | CASSQYYPLQYF
many | TRBD2 | TRBJ2-3 | TRBV28 | TGTGCCAGCAGGCCGGGAGGAGTCACAGATACGCAGTATTTT | CASRPGGVTDTQYF
many | - | TRBJ1-1 | TRBV28 | TGTGCCAGCAGTTCCAAAAGGGGGGGCCCCAACTTCAGGGACACTGAAGCTTTCTTT | CASSSKRGGPNFRDTEAFF
many | - | TRBJ2-3 | TRBV28 | TGTGCCAGCAGTTTAAGGTGGAGCACAGATACGCAGTATTTT | CASSLRWSTDTQYF
few | TRBD2 | TRBJ2-7 | TRBV3-1 | TGTGCCAGCAGGAGTACTAGCGGAATCTACGAGCAGTACTTC | CASRSTSGIYEQYF
many | - | TRBJ2-7 | TRBV7-2 | TGTGCCAGCAGCTTAGATGTTCGTTCCTACGAGCAGTACTTC | CASSLDVRSYEQYF
few | TRBD1 | TRBJ2-7 | TRBV6-1 | TGTGCCAGCAGCAGGACAGGGGGTATGTACGAGCAGTACTTC | CASSRTGGMYEQYF
- | TRBD2 | TRBJ2-3 | TRBV12-3/TRBV12-4 | TGTGCCAGCAGTCCGCGGGGGGGAACTAGCACAGATACGCAGTATTTT | CASSPRGGTSTDTQYF
many | TRBD2 | TRBJ2-1 | TRBV11-2 | TGTGCCAGCCAATGGGGGGGTGAGCAGTTCTTC | CASQWGGEQFF
many | TRBD2 | TRBJ2-5 | TRBV12-3/TRBV12-4 | TGTGCCAGCAGTTTCTTGACTAGCGGGAGGGGAGAGACCCAGTACTTC | CASSFLTSGRGETQYF
many | TRBD2 | TRBJ2-1 | TRBV5-1 | TGCGCCAGCAGCTTATTAGCGGGAGGTCCCGATGAGCAGTTCTTC | CASSLLAGGPDEQFF
few | - | TRBJ2-7 | TRBV28 | TGTGCCAGCAGCTGGACTCCAAGGGGTAACGAGCAGTACTTC | CASSWTPRGNEQYF
many | - | TRBJ2-4 | TRBV7-9 | TGTGCCAGCAGCTTCGCCGCGGGCAGTTCGGGAAGAGGGAACATTCAGTACTTC | CASSFAAGSSGRGNIQYF
few | TRBD1 | TRBJ2-1 | TRBV29-1 | TGCAGCGTTGTTAGGGACAGGGTCGATGAGCAGTTCTTC | CSVVRDRVDEQFF
- | TRBD1 | TRBJ1-5 | TRBV6-4 | TGTGCCAGCAGCCCCGGGACAGGGGTTCAGCCCCAGCATTTT | CASSPGTGVQPQHF
many | - | TRBJ1-5 | TRBV6-2/TRBV6-3 | TGTGCCAGCAGTTACCCGCGGGGTTCATCCGGGAATCAGCCCCAGCATTTT | CASSYPRGSSGNQPQHF